What follows are 6 T cell receptor beta chains derived from one specimen sequenced in a study of blood T cell repertoires in COVID-19. TCRdb keeps only in-frame clones here, not all; method: immunoSEQ multiplex PCR. The table shows some 190,000 clones, with approximately 84% occurring only once. Sequenced input: peripheral blood. Every receptor here comes from a woman aged 65 to 85 with active or convalescent COVID-19.

A few counts support this clone. This chain joins TRBV18 and TRBJ1-4; TRBD1 might be the D (6 bases). CDR3 length: 13 amino acids. The V end was cut by 2 bases, the J end by 5 bases, with 6 bases between. Germline V gene sequence: CDR1 KGHSH, CDR2 LQKENI. The CDR3 DNA reads as TGTGCCAGCTCACCAGGACAGAATGAAAAACTGTTTTTT. It codes for CASSPGQNEKLFF. The full variable domain, with the rest looked up from reference TRBV18 and TRBJ1-4, is NAGVMQNPRHLVRRRGQEARLRCSPMKGHSHVYWYRQLPEEGLKFMVYLQKENIIDESGMPKERFSAEFPKEGPSILRIQQVVRGDSAAYFCASSPGQNEKLFFGSGTQLSVL.

The chain joins TRBV18 to TRBJ2-2; unclear D gene. This CDR3 region has 15 residues. Trimming took 5 bases from V and 6 from J, leaving 16 bases between them. Germline values: CDR1 KGHSH, CDR2 LQKENI. CDR3 residues: CASSSPVDFPGELFF. In nucleotides, the CDR3 is TGTGCCAGCTCATCTCCCGTAGATTTTCCCGGGGAGCTGTTTTTT.

The chain uses TRBV9 and TRBJ1-4, with a tentative D call TRBD1 (5 bases). The ends were cut back, 4 bases at V and 3 bases at J, with 22 bases in the middle. Per the germline V gene, CDR1 is SGDLS and CDR2 is YYNGEE. The CDR3 extends over 18 amino acids. CDR3 nucleotide sequence: TGTGCCAGCAGCCCGGGGGGGACCCTCCACAACGCTAATGAAAAACTGTTTTTT. Amino acid sequence: CASSPGGTLHNANEKLFF. Combining the CDR3 with reference TRBV9 and TRBJ1-4 gives the whole variable domain DSGVTQTPKHLITATGQRVTLRCSPRSGDLSVYWYQQSLDQGLQFLIQYYNGEERAKGNILERFSAQQFPDLHSELNLSSLELGDSALYFCASSPGGTLHNANEKLFFGSGTQLSVL.

This clone was picked up one time. V and J are TRBV9 and TRBJ2-5, with D possibly matching TRBD2 (5 bases). Trimming removed 1 base at V and 5 bases at J, with 9 bases between. The CDR3 runs to 13 residues. Germline V gene lookup returns CDR1 SGDLS and CDR2 YYNGEE. CDR3 residues: CASSVTGSETQYF. The CDR3 coding sequence is TGTGCCAGCAGCGTAACGGGAAGCGAGACCCAGTACTTC.

V usage is TRBV18 and J usage is TRBJ1-6; D might be TRBD1 (5 bases). The length of the CDR3 is 17 residues. The V gene's germline CDR1 is KGHSH and CDR2 LQKENI. V was trimmed by 3 bases and J by 8 bases, leaving 20 bases between them. In nucleotides, the CDR3 is TGTGCCAGCTCACCGCGAGGATCCGGGGGTTGGGATTCACCCCTCCACTTT. Translating gives CASSPRGSGGWDSPLHF.

The V gene is TRBV4-2, the J gene TRBJ2-1; 10 bases align to TRBD2. J gave up 9 bases and V 4 bases, and 9 bases lay outside the gene matches. The CDR3 loop spans 15 amino acids. Germline V gives CDR1 LGHNA, CDR2 YNFKEQ. The CDR3 sequence: CASSPAGGPFAEQFF. The DNA for the CDR3 is TGTGCCAGCAGCCCAGCGGGAGGGCCATTCGCTGAGCAGTTCTTC.